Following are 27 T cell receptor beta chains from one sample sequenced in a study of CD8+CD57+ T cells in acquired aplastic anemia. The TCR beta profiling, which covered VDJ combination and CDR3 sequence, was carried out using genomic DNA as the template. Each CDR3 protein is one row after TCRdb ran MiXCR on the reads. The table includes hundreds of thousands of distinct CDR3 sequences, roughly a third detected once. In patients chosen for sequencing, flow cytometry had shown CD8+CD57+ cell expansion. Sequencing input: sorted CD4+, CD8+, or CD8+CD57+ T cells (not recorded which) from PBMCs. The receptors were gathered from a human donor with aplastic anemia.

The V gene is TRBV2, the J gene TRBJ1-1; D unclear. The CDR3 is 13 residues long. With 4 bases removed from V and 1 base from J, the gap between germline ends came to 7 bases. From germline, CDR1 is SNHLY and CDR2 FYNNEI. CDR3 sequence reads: CASSGPGNTEAFF. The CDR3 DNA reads TGTGCCAGCAGTGGCCCAGGGAACACTGAAGCTTTCTTT.

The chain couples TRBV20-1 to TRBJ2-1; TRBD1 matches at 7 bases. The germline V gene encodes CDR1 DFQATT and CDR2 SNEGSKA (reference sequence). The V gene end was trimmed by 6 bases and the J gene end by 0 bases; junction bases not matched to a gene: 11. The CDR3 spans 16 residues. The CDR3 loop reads CSATGETGSSYNEQFF. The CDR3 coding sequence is TGCAGTGCAACAGGGGAAACAGGGAGCTCCTACAATGAGCAGTTCTTC.

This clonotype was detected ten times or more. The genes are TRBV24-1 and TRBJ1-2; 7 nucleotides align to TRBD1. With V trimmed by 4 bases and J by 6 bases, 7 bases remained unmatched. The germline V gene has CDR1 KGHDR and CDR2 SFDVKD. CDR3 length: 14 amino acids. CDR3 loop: CATSDQWDSNGYTF. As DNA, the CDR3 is TGTGCCACCAGTGACCAATGGGACAGCAATGGCTACACCTTC.

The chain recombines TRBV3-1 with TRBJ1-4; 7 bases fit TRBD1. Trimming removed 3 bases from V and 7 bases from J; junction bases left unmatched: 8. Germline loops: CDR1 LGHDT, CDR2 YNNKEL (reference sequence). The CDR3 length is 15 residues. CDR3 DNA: TGTGCCAGCAGCCATCGACAGGGTATAGGTGAAAAACTGTTTTTT. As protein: CASSHRQGIGEKLFF.

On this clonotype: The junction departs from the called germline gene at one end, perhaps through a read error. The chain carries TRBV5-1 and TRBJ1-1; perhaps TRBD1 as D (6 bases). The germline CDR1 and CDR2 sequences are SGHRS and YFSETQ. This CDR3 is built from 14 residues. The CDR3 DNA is TGCGCCAGCAGCTTCCAGGGGATGAGCACTGAAGCTCTCTTT. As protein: CASSFQGMSTEALF.

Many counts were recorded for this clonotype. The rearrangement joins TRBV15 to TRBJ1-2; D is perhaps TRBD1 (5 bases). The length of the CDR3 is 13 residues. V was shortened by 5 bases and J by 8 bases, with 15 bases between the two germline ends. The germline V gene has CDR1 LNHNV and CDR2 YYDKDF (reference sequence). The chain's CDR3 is CATSSQAGLGYTF. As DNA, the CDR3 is TGTGCCACCAGCTCCCAGGCAGGGTTGGGCTACACCTTC.

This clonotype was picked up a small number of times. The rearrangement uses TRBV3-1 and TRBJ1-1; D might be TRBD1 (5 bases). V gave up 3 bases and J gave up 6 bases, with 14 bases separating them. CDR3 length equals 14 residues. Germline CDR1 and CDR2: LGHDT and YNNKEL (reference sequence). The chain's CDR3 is CASSQIRAAAEAFF. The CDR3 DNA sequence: TGTGCCAGCAGCCAGATCAGGGCCGCCGCTGAAGCTTTCTTT.

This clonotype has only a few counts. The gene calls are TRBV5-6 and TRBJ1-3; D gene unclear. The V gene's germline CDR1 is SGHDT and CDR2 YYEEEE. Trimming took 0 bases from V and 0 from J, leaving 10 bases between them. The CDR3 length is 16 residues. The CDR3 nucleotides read TGTGCCAGCAGCTTGGTTTTGGGTAACTCTGGAAACACCATATATTTT. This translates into CASSLVLGNSGNTIYF.

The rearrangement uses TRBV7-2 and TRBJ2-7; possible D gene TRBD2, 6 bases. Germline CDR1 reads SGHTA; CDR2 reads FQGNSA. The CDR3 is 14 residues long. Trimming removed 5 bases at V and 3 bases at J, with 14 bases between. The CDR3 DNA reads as TGTGCCAGCAGCGTGGGGAGGTGGAACTACGAGCAGTACTTC. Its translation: CASSVGRWNYEQYF.

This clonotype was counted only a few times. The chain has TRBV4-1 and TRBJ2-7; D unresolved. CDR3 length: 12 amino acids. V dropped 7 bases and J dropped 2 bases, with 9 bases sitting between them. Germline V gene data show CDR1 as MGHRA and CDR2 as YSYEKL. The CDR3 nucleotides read TGCGCCAGCACGTCGGCCCCCTACGAGCAGTACTTC. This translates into CASTSAPYEQYF.

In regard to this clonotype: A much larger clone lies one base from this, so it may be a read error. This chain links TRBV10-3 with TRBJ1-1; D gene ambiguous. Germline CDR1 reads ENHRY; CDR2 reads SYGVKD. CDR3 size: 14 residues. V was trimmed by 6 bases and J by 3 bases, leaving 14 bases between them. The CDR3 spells CAISQLTGDTEAFF. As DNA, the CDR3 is TGTGCCATCAGCCAACTTACGGGAGACACTGAAGCTTTCTTT.

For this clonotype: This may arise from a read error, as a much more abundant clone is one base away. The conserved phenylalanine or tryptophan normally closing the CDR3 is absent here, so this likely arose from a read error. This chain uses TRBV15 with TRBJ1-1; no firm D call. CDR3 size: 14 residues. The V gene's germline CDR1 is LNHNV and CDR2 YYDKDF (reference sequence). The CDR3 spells CATSRDRMNAEAFL. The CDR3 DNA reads TGTGCCACCAGCAGAGACCGGATGAACGCTGAAGCTTTCCTT.

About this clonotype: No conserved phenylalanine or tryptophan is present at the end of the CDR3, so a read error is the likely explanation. The CDR3 reads CASSQGAQGRHYGYTL. The CDR3, as DNA: TGCGCCAGCAGCCAAGGCGCACAGGGACGGCACTATGGCTACACCCTC. The chain couples TRBV4-3 to TRBJ1-2; possible D gene TRBD1, 6 bases. Germline CDR1 reads LGHNA; CDR2 reads YSLEER. The V and J ends lost 1 base and 3 bases respectively, with 15 bases between them. This CDR3 spans 16 amino acids.

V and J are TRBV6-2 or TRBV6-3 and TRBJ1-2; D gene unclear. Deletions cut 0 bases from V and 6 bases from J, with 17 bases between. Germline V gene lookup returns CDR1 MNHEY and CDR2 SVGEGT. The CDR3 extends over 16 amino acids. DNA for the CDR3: TGTGCCAGCAGTTACTCGAGGACGGTTAAAACGAATGGCTACACCTTC. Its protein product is CASSYSRTVKTNGYTF.

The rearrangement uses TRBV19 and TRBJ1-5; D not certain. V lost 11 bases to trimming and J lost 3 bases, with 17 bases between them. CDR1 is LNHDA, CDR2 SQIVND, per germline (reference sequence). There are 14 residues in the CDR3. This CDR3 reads CAWSRDLSNQPQHF. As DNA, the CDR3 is TGTGCCTGGAGCCGGGATCTTTCCAATCAGCCCCAGCATTTT. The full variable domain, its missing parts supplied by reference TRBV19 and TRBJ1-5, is DGGITQSPKYLFRKEGQNVTLSCEQNLNHDAMYWYRQDPGQGLRLIYYSQIVNDFQKGDIAEGYSVSREKKESFPLTVTSAQKNPTAFYLCAWSRDLSNQPQHFGDGTRLSIL.

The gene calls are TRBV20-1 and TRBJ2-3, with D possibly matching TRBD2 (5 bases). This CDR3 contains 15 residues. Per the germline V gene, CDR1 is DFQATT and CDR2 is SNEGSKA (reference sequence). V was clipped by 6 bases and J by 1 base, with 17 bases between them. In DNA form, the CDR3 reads TGCAGTGCAAAAAAAGCAGCGGAAGGCACAGATACGCAGTATTTT. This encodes CSAKKAAEGTDTQYF.

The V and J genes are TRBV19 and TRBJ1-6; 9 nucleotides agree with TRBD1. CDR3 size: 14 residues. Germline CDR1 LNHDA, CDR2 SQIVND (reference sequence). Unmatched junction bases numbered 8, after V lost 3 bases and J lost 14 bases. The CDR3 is CASSMGTGRITLHF. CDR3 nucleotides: TGTGCCAGTAGTATGGGGACAGGGCGCATAACCCTCCACTTT.

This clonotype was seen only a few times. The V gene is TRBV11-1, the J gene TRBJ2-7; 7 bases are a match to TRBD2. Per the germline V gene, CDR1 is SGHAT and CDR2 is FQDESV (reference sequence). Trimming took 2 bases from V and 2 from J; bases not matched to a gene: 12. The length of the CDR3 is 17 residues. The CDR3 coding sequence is TGTGCCAGCAGCTTATCGTCCAGGGACTACTCAACCTACGAGCAGTACTTC. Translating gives CASSLSSRDYSTYEQYF.

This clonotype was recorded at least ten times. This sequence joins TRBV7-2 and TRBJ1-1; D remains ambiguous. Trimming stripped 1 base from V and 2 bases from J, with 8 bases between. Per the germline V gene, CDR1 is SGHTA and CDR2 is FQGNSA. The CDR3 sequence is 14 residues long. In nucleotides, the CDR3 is TGTGCCAGCAGCTTAGTGTCGGTCAACACTGAAGCTTTCTTT. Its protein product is CASSLVSVNTEAFF.

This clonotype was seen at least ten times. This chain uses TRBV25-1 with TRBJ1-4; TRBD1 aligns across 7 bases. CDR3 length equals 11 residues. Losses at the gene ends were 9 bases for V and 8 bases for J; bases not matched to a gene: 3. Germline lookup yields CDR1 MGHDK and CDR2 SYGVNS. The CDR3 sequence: CASTDREKLFF. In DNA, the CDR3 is TGTGCCAGTACGGACAGGGAAAAACTGTTTTTT.

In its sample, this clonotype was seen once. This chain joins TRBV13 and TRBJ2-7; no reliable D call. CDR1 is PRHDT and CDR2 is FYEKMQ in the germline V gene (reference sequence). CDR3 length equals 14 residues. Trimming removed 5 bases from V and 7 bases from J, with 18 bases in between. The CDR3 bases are TGTGCCAGCAGCACTCTCGCGGCAGAGCAAGAGCAGTACTTC. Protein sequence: CASSTLAAEQEQYF.

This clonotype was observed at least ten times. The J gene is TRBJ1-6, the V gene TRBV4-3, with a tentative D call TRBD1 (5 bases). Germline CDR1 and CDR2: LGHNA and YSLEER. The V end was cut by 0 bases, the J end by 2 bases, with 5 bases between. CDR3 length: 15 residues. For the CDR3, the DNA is TGCGCCAGCAGCCAAGAGACAGCCTATAATTCACCCCTCCACTTT. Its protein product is CASSQETAYNSPLHF.

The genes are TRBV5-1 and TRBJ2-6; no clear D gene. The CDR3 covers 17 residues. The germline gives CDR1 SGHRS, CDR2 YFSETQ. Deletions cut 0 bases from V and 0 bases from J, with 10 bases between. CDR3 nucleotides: TGCGCCAGCAGCTTGGGAGTAGTCCTCTCTGGGGCCAACGTCCTGACTTTC. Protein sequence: CASSLGVVLSGANVLTF. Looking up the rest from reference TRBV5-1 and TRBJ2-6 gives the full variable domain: KAGVTQTPRYLIKTRGQQVTLSCSPISGHRSVSWYQQTPGQGLQFLFEYFSETQRNKGNFPGRFSGRQFSNSRSEMNVSTLELGDSALYLCASSLGVVLSGANVLTFGAGSRLTVL.

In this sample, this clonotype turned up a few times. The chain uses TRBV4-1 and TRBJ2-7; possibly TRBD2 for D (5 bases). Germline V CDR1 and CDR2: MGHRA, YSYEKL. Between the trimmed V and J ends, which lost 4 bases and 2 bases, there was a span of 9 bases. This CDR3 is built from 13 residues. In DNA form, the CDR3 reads TGCGCCAGCAGCCGAGGGTTCGCCTACGAGCAGTACTTC. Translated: CASSRGFAYEQYF.

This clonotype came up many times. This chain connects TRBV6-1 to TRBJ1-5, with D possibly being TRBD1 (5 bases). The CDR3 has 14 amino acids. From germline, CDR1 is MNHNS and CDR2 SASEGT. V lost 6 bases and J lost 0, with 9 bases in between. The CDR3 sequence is CASSLTVSNQPQHF. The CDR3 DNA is TGTGCCAGCAGCCTGACAGTTAGCAATCAGCCCCAGCATTTT.

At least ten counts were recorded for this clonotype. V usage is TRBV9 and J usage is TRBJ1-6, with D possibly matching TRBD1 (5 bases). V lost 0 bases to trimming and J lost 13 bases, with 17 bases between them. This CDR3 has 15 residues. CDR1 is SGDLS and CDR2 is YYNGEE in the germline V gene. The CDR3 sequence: CASSVGSGVHFPLHF. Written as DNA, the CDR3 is TGTGCCAGCAGCGTAGGCTCGGGGGTCCACTTCCCCCTCCACTTT.

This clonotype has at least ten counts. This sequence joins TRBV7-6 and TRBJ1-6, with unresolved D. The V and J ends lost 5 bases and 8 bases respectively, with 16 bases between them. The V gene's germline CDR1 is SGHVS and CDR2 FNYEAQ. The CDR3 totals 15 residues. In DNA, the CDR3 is TGTGCCAGCAGCCAAAAGGTCGCGGGAGATTCACCCCTCCACTTT. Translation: CASSQKVAGDSPLHF.